Each of the 25 T cell receptor beta chains below was sequenced from the same sample in a study of blood T cell repertoires in COVID-19. The assay was immunoSEQ multiplex PCR, and TCRdb's table has in-frame clones only and misses some. The sample lists around 190,000 clones; approximately 85% were seen once. Sequencing used peripheral blood. Receptors were obtained from an older woman with acute or convalescent COVID-19.

The chain employs TRBV6-5 and TRBJ1-2; possibly TRBD1 for D (6 bases). The ends were cut back, 10 bases at V and 0 bases at J, with 9 bases in the middle. Per germline, CDR1 MNHEY and CDR2 SVGAGI. CDR3 length: 12 residues. The CDR3 spells CATRGTNYGYTF. Here the CDR3 DNA reads TGTGCCACAAGGGGGACTAACTATGGCTACACCTTC.

The rearrangement uses TRBV7-6 and TRBJ2-1, with 12 bases identical to TRBD2. The V segment lost 1 base and the J segment 7 bases; nucleotides outside the gene matches: 5. The CDR3 runs to 16 residues. CDR1 is SGHVS, CDR2 FNYEAQ, per germline. The CDR3 sequence: CASSLGTSGVPNEQFF. The DNA of the CDR3 is TGTGCCAGCAGCTTAGGGACTAGCGGGGTCCCAAATGAGCAGTTCTTC.

The sample holds one count of this clone. V is TRBV2 and J is TRBJ1-2; TRBD1 aligns across 7 bases. The CDR3 totals 14 residues. The V and J ends lost 6 bases and 4 bases, in that order; junction bases with no gene match: 8. Germline values: CDR1 SNHLY, CDR2 FYNNEI. CDR3 amino acids: CASSPRDSPYGYTF. In DNA form, the CDR3 reads TGTGCCAGCAGCCCAAGGGACAGCCCCTATGGCTACACCTTC.

The chain has TRBV28 and TRBJ1-6; D unresolved. Trimming stripped 2 bases from V and 5 bases from J, with 7 bases between. The germline CDR1 and CDR2 sequences are MDHEN and SYDVKM. This CDR3 has 14 amino acids. CDR3 protein: CASSLRSNNSPLHF. CDR3 DNA: TGTGCCAGCAGTTTAAGGAGTAATAATTCACCCCTCCACTTT.

This rearrangement joins TRBV5-1 to TRBJ2-5, with 12 bases identical to TRBD2. This CDR3 spans 15 amino acids. Germline CDR1 and CDR2: SGHRS and YFSETQ. With 7 bases clipped from V and 5 bases from J, the junction kept 9 bases outside the gene matches. The chain's CDR3 is CASATGTSGHETQYF. The CDR3 DNA reads TGCGCCAGCGCAACCGGGACTAGCGGGCACGAGACCCAGTACTTC.

This clone was recorded once. V usage is TRBV2 and J usage is TRBJ2-2; the match to TRBD2 covers 13 bases. This CDR3 is 18 amino acids long. Germline lookup yields CDR1 SNHLY and CDR2 FYNNEI. The trim removed 7 bases at V and 3 bases at J, leaving 11 bases unmatched. The CDR3 sequence: CASKVTLAGGPDTGELFF. Written as DNA, the CDR3 is TGTGCCAGCAAAGTAACACTAGCGGGAGGGCCGGACACCGGGGAGCTGTTTTTT.

The V gene is TRBV6-5, the J gene TRBJ1-2; the D is unclear. Looked up from germline, CDR1 is MNHEY and CDR2 is SVGAGI. Trimming left V 8 bases short and J 1 base short, with 11 bases between. The length of the CDR3 is 13 residues. The CDR3 here is CASGETLNYGYTF. The CDR3 DNA follows: TGTGCCAGCGGAGAGACCCTTAACTATGGCTACACCTTC.

This chain connects TRBV24-1 to TRBJ1-2, with 7 bases lining up with TRBD1. The CDR3 has 13 amino acids. J gave up 6 bases and V 5 bases, and 5 bases lay outside the gene matches. Germline V CDR1 and CDR2: KGHDR, SFDVKD. In DNA form, the CDR3 reads TGTGCCACCAGTGGACAGGGTGGCCATGGCTACACCTTC. It encodes CATSGQGGHGYTF.

The chain recombines TRBV6-6 with TRBJ1-6; a weak D match, TRBD1 (6 bases). Trimming removed 5 bases from V and 0 bases from J, with 17 bases in between. The CDR3 is made up of 18 amino acids. In germline, CDR1 is MNHNY, CDR2 SVGAGI (reference sequence). CDR3 sequence: CASSPIPGHSSYNSPLHF. CDR3 bases: TGTGCCAGCAGTCCGATTCCGGGACACAGCTCCTATAATTCACCCCTCCACTTT.

The CDR3 sequence is CASSYSGTKPGEQYF. Written as DNA, the CDR3 is TGTGCCAGCAGTTACTCGGGGACTAAGCCGGGGGAGCAGTACTTC. This chain connects TRBV6-2 or TRBV6-3 to TRBJ2-7; TRBD2 matches at 7 bases. Germline V gene data show CDR1 as MNHEY and CDR2 as SVGEGT. V lost 0 bases, J lost 7 bases, and 9 bases stayed unmatched. The CDR3 is 15 amino acids.

CDR3 DNA: TGTGCCAGTAGTCCCCGCCAGGTGGGTAGCGGCAGCTCCTACAATGAGCAGTTCTTC. Amino acid sequence: CASSPRQVGSGSSYNEQFF. The chain has TRBV19 and TRBJ2-1; D is possibly TRBD2 (6 bases). Trimming stripped 5 bases from V and 0 bases from J, with 23 bases between. The CDR3 runs to 19 residues. The germline CDR1 and CDR2 sequences are LNHDA and SQIVND (reference sequence).

The J gene is TRBJ2-6, the V gene TRBV5-1; 10 bases are shared with TRBD2. The germline gives CDR1 SGHRS, CDR2 YFSETQ. Unmatched junction bases numbered 5, after V lost 2 bases and J lost 3 bases. The CDR3 contains 17 residues. The CDR3 loop reads CASSLAGGAGGANVLTF. Here the CDR3 DNA reads TGCGCCAGCAGCTTAGCGGGAGGGGCTGGTGGGGCCAACGTCCTGACTTTC.

This clone was seen a single time. This chain's CDR3 is CASSLTGGSTNEKLFF. DNA for the CDR3: TGTGCCAGCAGTTTGACAGGGGGCTCAACTAATGAAAAACTGTTTTTT. The chain employs TRBV9 and TRBJ1-4; 10 nucleotides line up with TRBD1. The CDR3 extends over 16 amino acids. Trimming cost V 5 bases and J 0 bases; bases outside gene matches: 4. From germline, CDR1 is SGDLS and CDR2 YYNGEE.

This clone was observed many times. This CDR3 is also generated by other DNA sequences in the sample. V and J are TRBV6-5 and TRBJ1-5; 9 bases are shared with TRBD1. The CDR3 has 14 residues. Germline CDR1 MNHEY, CDR2 SVGAGI. Trimming cost V 5 bases and J 2 bases; bases outside gene matches: 1. The CDR3 nucleotides read TGTGCCAGCAGTCGGGACAGGGGCAATCAGCCCCAGCATTTT. The encoded protein is CASSRDRGNQPQHF.

This clone turned up a few times. CDR3 DNA sequence: TGCGCCAGCAGGACAGGGTCTACGCAGTATTTT. Translated: CASRTGSTQYF. The chain has TRBV5-1 and TRBJ2-3; 7 bases fit TRBD1. The CDR3 consists of 11 residues. Trimming cost V 5 bases and J 8 bases; bases outside gene matches: 2. Germline lookup yields CDR1 SGHRS and CDR2 YFSETQ.

This clone was detected only a few times. The chain links TRBV10-3 to TRBJ2-2; 14 nucleotides agree with TRBD2. With 6 bases clipped from V and 1 base from J, the junction kept 4 bases outside the gene matches. CDR3 length equals 17 residues. Per germline, CDR1 ENHRY and CDR2 SYGVKD. The CDR3 DNA reads TGTGCCATCAGGGGGACTAGCGGGAGACGGAACACCGGGGAGCTGTTTTTT. Encoded protein: CAIRGTSGRRNTGELFF.

J is TRBJ1-1 and V is TRBV6-6; 8 bases align to TRBD1. Per germline, CDR1 MNHNY and CDR2 SVGAGI (reference sequence). V shed 9 bases and J 4 bases; nucleotides not matched to a gene: 13. The CDR3 runs to 15 residues. Here the CDR3 DNA reads TGTGCCAGTGATCCGGGACAGGCCTGGGGCACTGAAGCTTTCTTT. It translates to CASDPGQAWGTEAFF.

The gene calls are TRBV19 and TRBJ2-5; TRBD2 aligns across 8 bases. The germline V gene has CDR1 LNHDA and CDR2 SQIVND (reference sequence). The CDR3 has 15 residues. J was trimmed by 0 bases and V by 7 bases; bases with no gene match: 7. The DNA of the CDR3 is TGTGCCAGTAACCAGGGACTAGGGGACCAAGAGACCCAGTACTTC. Translated: CASNQGLGDQETQYF. Using reference TRBV19 and TRBJ2-5 for the parts outside the CDR3, the full variable domain is DGGITQSPKYLFRKEGQNVTLSCEQNLNHDAMYWYRQDPGQGLRLIYYSQIVNDFQKGDIAEGYSVSREKKESFPLTVTSAQKNPTAFYLCASNQGLGDQETQYFGPGTRLLVL.

This chain connects TRBV7-2 to TRBJ2-3; D possibly corresponds to TRBD2 (6 bases). Germline assignment: CDR1 SGHTA and CDR2 FQGNSA. The CDR3 runs to 16 residues. V lost 5 bases to trimming and J lost 4 bases, with 19 bases between them. DNA of the CDR3: TGTGCCAGCAGCCAATGGGCGGGAACCCGGGCAGATACGCAGTATTTT. Its translation is CASSQWAGTRADTQYF.

The sample holds one count of this clone. The J gene is TRBJ1-1, the V gene TRBV3-1 (or the pseudogene TRBV3-2); 8 nucleotides match TRBD1. The ends lost 4 bases at V and 2 bases at J; junction bases unmatched: 6. The CDR3 totals 15 residues. Looked up from germline, CDR1 is LGHDT and CDR2 is YNNKEL (reference sequence). CDR3 loop: CASSPVGQVNTEAFF. The CDR3 region has the DNA TGTGCCAGCAGCCCGGTGGGACAGGTTAACACTGAAGCTTTCTTT.

The rearrangement links TRBV3-1 (or the pseudogene TRBV3-2) to TRBJ1-6; 8 bases agree with TRBD1. The germline V gene encodes CDR1 LGHDT and CDR2 YNNKEL (reference sequence). V was pared by 4 bases and J by 7 bases, with 6 bases of the junction left unmatched. This CDR3 spans 15 amino acids. CDR3 DNA: TGTGCCAGCAGCCTAAGACAGGGGATGAATTCACCCCTCCACTTT. Its protein product is CASSLRQGMNSPLHF.

V gene TRBV19 combines with J gene TRBJ2-3; TRBD1 aligns across 10 bases. This CDR3 contains 14 residues. Germline lookup yields CDR1 LNHDA and CDR2 SQIVND (reference sequence). The V segment lost 5 bases and the J segment 4 bases; nucleotides outside the gene matches: 3. The CDR3 bases are TGTGCCAGTAGTCTAGGACAGGGGGCAGATACGCAGTATTTT. Translated, it gives CASSLGQGADTQYF. Looking up the rest from reference TRBV19 and TRBJ2-3 gives the full variable domain: DGGITQSPKYLFRKEGQNVTLSCEQNLNHDAMYWYRQDPGQGLRLIYYSQIVNDFQKGDIAEGYSVSREKKESFPLTVTSAQKNPTAFYLCASSLGQGADTQYFGPGTRLTVL.

The rearrangement uses TRBV9 and TRBJ1-1, with TRBD1 matching over 9 bases. CDR1 is SGDLS and CDR2 is YYNGEE in the germline V gene. The CDR3 runs 15 residues. V lost 1 base, J lost 4 bases, and 5 bases stayed unmatched. CDR3 nucleotides: TGTGCCAGCAGCGTAAGACAGGGGGGGATCACTGAAGCTTTCTTT. This codes for CASSVRQGGITEAFF.

The rearrangement links TRBV12-5 to TRBJ2-2; D may be TRBD2 (5 bases). The germline V gene encodes CDR1 LGHNT and CDR2 FRNRAP. Trimming took off 1 base at V and 3 bases at J, with 6 bases between the two ends. The CDR3 covers 14 residues. As DNA, the CDR3 is TGTGCTAGTGGTTTGGGAGGGTACACCGGGGAGCTGTTTTTT. It specifies CASGLGGYTGELFF. Drawing the rest from reference TRBV12-5 and TRBJ2-2, the complete variable domain is DARVTQTPRHKVTEMGQEVTMRCQPILGHNTVFWYRQTMMQGLELLAYFRNRAPLDDSGMPKDRFSAEMPDATLATLKIQPSEPRDSAVYFCASGLGGYTGELFFGEGSRLTVL.

In regard to this clone: One base away lies a much larger clone, so this may be a sequencing read error. This sequence joins TRBV5-1 and TRBJ1-1, with D possibly being TRBD1 (5 bases). The CDR3 is 13 amino acids. CDR1 is SGHRS, CDR2 YFSETQ, per germline. Trimming shortened V by 0 bases and J by 4 bases, and 7 bases separated the two germline ends. The DNA for the CDR3 is TGCGCCAGCAGCTTGGGACAGATCACTGAAGCTTTCTTT. Protein: CASSLGQITEAFF.